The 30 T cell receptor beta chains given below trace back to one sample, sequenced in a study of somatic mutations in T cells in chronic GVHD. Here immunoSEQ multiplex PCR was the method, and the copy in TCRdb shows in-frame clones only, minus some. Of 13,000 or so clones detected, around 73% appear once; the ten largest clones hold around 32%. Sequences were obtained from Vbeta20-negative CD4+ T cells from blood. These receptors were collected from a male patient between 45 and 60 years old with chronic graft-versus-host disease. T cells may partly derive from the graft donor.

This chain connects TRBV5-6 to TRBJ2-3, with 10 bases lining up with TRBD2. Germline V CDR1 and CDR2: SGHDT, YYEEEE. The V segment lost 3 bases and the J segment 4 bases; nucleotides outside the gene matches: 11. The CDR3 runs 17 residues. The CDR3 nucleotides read TGTGCCAGCAGCTCCGGGGGTAGCGGGGGGTTTTCAGATACGCAGTATTTT. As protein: CASSSGGSGGFSDTQYF.

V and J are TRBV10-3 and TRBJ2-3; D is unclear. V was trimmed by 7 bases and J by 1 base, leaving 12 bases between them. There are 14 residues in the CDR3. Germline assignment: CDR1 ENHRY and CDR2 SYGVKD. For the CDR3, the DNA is TGTGCCATCACCATGACATCCCGCACAGATACGCAGTATTTT. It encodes CAITMTSRTDTQYF.

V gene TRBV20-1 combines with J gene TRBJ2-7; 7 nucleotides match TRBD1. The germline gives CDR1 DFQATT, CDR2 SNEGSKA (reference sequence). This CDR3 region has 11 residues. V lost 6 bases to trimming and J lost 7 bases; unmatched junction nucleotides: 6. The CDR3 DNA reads TGCAGTGCCTCGACAGGGCATGAGCAGTACTTC. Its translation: CSASTGHEQYF.

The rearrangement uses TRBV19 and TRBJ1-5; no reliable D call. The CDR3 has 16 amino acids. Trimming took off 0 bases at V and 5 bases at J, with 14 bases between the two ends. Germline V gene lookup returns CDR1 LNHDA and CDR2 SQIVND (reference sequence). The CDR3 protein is CASSIDLRRSHQPQHF. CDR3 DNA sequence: TGTGCCAGTAGTATAGATCTGAGGAGGTCCCATCAGCCCCAGCATTTT.

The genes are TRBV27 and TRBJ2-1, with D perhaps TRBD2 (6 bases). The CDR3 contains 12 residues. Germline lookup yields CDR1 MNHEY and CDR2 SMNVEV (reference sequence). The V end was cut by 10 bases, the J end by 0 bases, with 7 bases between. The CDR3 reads CATGGSYNEQFF. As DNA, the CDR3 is TGTGCCACCGGGGGCTCCTACAATGAGCAGTTCTTC.

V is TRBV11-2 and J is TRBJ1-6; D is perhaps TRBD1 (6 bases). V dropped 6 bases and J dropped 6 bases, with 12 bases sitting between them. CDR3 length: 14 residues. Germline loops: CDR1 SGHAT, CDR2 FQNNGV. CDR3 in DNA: TGTGCCAGCAGACCGGACAGCCTTAATTCACCCCTCCACTTT. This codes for CASRPDSLNSPLHF.

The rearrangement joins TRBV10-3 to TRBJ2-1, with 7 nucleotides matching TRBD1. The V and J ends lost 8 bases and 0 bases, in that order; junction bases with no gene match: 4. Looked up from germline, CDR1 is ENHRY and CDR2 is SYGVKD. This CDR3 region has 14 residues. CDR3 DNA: TGTGCCATCTCAGGGGGAGCCTCCTACAATGAGCAGTTCTTC. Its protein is CAISGGASYNEQFF.

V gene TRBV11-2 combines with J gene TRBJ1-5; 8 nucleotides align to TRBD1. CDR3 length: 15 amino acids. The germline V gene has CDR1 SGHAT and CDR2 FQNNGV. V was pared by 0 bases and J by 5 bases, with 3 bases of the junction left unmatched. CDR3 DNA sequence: TGTGCCAGCAGCTTAGAAGGCAGGGGGCATCAGCCCCAGCATTTT. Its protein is CASSLEGRGHQPQHF.

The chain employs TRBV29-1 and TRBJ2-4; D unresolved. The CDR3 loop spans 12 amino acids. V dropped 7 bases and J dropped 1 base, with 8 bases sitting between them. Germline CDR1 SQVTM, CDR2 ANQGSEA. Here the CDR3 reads CSAEVAKNIQYF. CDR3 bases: TGCAGCGCCGAGGTGGCCAAAAACATTCAGTACTTC.

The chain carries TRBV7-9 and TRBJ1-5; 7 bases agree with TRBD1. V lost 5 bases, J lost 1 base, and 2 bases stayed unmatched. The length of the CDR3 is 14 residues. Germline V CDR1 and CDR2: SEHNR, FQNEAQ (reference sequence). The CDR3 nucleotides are TGTGCCAGCAGCCCAGGGGGGAGCAATCAGCCCCAGCATTTT. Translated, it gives CASSPGGSNQPQHF.

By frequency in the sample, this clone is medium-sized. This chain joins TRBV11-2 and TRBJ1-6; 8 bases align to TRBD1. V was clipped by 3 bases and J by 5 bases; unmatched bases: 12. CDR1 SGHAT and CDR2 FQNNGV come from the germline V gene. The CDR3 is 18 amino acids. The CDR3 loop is CASSFLRDRLSNNSPLHF. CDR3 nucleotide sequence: TGTGCCAGCAGCTTCCTCCGGGACAGGCTTAGCAATAATTCACCCCTCCACTTT.

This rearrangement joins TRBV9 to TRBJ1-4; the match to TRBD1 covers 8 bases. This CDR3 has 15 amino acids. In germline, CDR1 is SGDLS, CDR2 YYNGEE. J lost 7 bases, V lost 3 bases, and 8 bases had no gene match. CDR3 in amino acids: CASSASMQGAEKLFF. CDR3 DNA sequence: TGTGCCAGCAGCGCATCGATGCAGGGGGCTGAAAAACTGTTTTTT.

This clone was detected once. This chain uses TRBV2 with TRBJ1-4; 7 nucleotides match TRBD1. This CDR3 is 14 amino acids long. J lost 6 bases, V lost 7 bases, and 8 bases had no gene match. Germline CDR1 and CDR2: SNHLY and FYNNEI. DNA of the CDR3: TGTGCCAGCATACAAGGGGGCGGTGATGAAAAACTGTTTTTT. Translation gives CASIQGGGDEKLFF.

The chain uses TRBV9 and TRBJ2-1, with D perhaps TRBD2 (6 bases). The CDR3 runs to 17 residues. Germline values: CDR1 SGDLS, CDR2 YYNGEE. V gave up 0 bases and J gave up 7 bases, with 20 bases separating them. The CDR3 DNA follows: TGTGCCAGCAGCGTAGGGGTTGGGGGGACTGACGCGAATGAGCAGTTCTTC. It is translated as CASSVGVGGTDANEQFF.

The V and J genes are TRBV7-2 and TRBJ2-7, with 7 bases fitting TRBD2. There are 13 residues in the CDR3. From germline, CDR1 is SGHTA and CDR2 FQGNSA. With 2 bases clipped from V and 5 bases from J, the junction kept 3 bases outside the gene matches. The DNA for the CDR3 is TGTGCCAGCAGCTTATCCCGGGAGGACGAGCAGTACTTC. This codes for CASSLSREDEQYF.

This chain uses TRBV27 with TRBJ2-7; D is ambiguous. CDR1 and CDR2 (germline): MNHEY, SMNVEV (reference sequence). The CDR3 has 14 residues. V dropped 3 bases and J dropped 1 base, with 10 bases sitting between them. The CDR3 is CASSLTFLSYEQYF. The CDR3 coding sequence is TGTGCCAGCAGTTTGACTTTTCTTTCCTACGAGCAGTACTTC.

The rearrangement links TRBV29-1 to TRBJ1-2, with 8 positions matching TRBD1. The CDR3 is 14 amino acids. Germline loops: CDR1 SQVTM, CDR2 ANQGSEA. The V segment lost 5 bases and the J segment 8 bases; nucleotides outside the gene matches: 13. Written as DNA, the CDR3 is TGCAGCGTTTCCACAGGGGCAGGGGGCGGCGGCTACACCTTC. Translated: CSVSTGAGGGGYTF.

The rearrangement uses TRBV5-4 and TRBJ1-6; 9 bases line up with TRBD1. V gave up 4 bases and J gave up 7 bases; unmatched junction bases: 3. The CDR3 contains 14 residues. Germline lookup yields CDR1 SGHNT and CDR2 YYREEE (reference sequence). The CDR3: CASSLGQGNSPLHF. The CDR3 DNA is TGTGCCAGCAGCCTGGGACAGGGAAATTCACCCCTCCACTTT.

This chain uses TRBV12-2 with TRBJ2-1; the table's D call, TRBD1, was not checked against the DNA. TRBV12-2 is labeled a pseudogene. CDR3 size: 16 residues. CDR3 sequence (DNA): TGTGCAAGTCCCCGATTGGGGGACAGGGCCTACAATGAGCAGTTCTTC. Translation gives CASPRLGDRAYNEQFF.

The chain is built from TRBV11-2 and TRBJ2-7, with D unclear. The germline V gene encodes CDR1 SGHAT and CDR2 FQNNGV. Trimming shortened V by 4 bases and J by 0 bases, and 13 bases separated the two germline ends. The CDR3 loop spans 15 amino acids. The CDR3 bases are TGTGCCAGCAGCTCGTCTCTCACGGGCTCCTACGAGCAGTACTTC. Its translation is CASSSSLTGSYEQYF. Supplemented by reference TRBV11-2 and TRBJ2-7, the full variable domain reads EAGVAQSPRYKIIEKRQSVAFWCNPISGHATLYWYQQILGQGPKLLIQFQNNGVVDDSQLPKDRFSAERLKGVDSTLKIQPAKLEDSAVYLCASSSSLTGSYEQYFGPGTRLTVT.

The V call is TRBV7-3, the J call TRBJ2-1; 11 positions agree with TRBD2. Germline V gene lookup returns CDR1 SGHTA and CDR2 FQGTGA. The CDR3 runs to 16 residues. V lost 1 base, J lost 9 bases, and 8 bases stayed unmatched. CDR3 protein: CASSLIGLAGGTEQFF. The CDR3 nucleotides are TGTGCCAGCAGCTTAATTGGTCTAGCGGGAGGTACTGAGCAGTTCTTC.

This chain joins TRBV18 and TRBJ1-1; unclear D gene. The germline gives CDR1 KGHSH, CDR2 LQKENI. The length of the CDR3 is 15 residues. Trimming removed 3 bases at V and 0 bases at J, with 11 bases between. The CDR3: CASSPPGVMNTEAFF. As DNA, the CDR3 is TGTGCCAGCTCACCCCCCGGAGTCATGAACACTGAAGCTTTCTTT. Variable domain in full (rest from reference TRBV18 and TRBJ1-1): NAGVMQNPRHLVRRRGQEARLRCSPMKGHSHVYWYRQLPEEGLKFMVYLQKENIIDESGMPKERFSAEFPKEGPSILRIQQVVRGDSAAYFCASSPPGVMNTEAFFGQGTRLTVV.

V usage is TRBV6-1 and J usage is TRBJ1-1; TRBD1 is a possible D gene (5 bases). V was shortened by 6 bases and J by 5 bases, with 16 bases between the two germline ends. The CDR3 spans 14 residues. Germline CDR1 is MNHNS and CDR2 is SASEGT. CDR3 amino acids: CASRRGGGKTEAFF. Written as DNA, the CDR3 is TGTGCCAGCAGGCGGGGGGGAGGGAAGACTGAAGCTTTCTTT.

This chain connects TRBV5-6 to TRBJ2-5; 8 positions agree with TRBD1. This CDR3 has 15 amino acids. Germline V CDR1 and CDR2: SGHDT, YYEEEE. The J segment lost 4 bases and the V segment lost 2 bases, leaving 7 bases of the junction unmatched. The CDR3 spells CASSFAQGGGETQYF. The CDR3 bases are TGTGCCAGCAGCTTCGCACAGGGGGGCGGAGAGACCCAGTACTTC.

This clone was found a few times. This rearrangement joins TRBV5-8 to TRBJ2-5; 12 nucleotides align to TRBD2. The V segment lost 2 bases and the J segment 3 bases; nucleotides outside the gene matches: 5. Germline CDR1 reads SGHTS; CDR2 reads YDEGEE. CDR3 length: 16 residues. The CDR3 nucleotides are TGTGCCAGCAGCTTCTGGACTAGCGGGACCGAAGAGACCCAGTACTTC. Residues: CASSFWTSGTEETQYF.

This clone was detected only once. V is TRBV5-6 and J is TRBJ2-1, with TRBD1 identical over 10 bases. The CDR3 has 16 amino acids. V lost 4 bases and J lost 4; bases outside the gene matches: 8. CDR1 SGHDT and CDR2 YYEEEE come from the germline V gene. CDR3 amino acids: CASSLLRTGGYNEQFF. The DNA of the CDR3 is TGTGCCAGCAGCCTATTAAGGACAGGGGGTTACAATGAGCAGTTCTTC.

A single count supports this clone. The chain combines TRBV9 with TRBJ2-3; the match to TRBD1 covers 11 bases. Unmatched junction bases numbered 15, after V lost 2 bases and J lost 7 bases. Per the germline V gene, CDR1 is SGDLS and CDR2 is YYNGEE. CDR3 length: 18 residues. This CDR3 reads CASSVMAMGQGEVHTQYF. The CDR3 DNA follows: TGTGCCAGCAGCGTGATGGCTATGGGACAGGGGGAGGTACATACGCAGTATTTT.

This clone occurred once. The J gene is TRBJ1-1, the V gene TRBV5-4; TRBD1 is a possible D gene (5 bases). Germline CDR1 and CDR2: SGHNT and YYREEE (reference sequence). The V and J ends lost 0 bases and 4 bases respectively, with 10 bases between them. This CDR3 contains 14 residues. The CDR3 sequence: CASSLGQGLTEAFF. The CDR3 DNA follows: TGTGCCAGCAGCTTGGGTCAGGGCCTCACTGAAGCTTTCTTT.

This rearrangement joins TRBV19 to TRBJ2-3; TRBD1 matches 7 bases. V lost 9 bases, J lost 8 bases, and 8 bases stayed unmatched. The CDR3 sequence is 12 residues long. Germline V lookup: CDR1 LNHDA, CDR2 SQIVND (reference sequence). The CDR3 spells CASGQVRGTQYF. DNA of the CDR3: TGTGCCAGCGGACAGGTTCGGGGTACGCAGTATTTT.

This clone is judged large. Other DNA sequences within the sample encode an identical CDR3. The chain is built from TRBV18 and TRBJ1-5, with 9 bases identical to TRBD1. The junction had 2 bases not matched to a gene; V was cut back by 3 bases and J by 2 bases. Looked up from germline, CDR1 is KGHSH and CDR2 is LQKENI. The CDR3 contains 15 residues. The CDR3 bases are TGTGCCAGCTCACCCGACAGGGGGGGCAATCAGCCCCAGCATTTT. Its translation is CASSPDRGGNQPQHF.